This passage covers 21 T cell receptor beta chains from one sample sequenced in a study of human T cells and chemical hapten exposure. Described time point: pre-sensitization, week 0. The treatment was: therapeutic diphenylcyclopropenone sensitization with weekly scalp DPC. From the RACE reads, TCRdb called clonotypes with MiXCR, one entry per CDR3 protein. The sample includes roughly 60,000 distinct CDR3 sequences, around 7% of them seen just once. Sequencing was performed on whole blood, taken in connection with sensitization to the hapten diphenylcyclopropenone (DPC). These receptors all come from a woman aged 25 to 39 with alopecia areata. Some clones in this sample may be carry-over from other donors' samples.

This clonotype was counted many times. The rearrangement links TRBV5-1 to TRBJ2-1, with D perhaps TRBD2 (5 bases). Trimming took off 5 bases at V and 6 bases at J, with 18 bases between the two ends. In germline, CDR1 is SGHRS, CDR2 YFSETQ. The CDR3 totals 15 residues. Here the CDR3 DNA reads TGCGCCAGCAGTAGGCAACTAGACGCGGTCAATGAGCAGTTCTTC. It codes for CASSRQLDAVNEQFF.

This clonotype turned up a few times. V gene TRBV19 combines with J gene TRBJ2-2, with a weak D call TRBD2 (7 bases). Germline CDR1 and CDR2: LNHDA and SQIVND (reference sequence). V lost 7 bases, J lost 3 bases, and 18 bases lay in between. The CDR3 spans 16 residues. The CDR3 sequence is CASTPGRGGYTGELFF. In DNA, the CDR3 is TGTGCCAGTACCCCGGGGAGGGGGGGGTACACCGGGGAGCTGTTTTTT.

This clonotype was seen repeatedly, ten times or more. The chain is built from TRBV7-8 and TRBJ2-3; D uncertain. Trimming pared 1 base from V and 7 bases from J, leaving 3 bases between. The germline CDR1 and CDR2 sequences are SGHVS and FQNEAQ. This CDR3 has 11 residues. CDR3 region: CASSLGNTQYF. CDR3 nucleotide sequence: TGTGCCAGCAGCTTAGGGAATACGCAGTATTTT.

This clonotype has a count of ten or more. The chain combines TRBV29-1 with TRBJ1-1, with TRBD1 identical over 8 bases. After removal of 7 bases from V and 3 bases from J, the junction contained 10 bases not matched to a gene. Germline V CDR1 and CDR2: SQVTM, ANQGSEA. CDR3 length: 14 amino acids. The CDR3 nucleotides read TGCAGCGGAAGTGGACAGGGATGGGACACTGAAGCTTTCTTT. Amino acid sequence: CSGSGQGWDTEAFF.

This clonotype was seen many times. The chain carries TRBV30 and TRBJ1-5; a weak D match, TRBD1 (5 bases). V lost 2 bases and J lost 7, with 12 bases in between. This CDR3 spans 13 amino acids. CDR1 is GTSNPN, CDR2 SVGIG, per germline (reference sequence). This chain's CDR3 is CAWSRGTEQPQHF. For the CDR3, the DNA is TGTGCCTGGAGTAGGGGAACTGAGCAGCCCCAGCATTTT.

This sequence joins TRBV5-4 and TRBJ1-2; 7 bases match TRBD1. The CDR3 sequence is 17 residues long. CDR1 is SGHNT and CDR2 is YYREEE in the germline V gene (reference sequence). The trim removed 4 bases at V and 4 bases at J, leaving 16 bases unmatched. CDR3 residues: CASSPEANYRGAYGYTF. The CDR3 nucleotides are TGTGCCAGCAGCCCCGAAGCCAATTACAGGGGTGCCTATGGCTACACCTTC.

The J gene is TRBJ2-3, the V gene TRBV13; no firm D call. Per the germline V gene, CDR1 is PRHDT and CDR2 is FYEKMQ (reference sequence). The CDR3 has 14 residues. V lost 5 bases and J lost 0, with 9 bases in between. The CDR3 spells CASSPRTSTDTQYF. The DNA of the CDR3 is TGTGCCAGCAGCCCCCGTACTAGCACAGATACGCAGTATTTT.

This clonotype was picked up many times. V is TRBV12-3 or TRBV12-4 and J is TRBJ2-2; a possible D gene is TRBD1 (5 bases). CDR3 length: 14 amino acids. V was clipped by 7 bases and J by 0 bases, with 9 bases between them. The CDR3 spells CASKRQTNTGELFF. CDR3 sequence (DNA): TGTGCCAGCAAAAGACAGACGAACACCGGGGAGCTGTTTTTT.

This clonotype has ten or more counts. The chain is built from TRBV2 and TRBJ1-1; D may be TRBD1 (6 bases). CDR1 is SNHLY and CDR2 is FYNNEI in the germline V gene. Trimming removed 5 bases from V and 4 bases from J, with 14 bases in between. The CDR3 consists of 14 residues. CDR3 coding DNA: TGTGCCAGCAGTTTGACAGGAATACGCACTGAAGCTTTCTTT. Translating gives CASSLTGIRTEAFF.

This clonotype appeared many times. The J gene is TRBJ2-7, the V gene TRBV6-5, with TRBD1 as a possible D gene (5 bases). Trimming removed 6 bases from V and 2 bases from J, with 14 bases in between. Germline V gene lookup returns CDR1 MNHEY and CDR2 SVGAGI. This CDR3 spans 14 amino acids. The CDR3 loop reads CASSPVLTAYEQYF. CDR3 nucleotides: TGTGCCAGCAGCCCCGTTTTGACAGCCTACGAGCAGTACTTC.

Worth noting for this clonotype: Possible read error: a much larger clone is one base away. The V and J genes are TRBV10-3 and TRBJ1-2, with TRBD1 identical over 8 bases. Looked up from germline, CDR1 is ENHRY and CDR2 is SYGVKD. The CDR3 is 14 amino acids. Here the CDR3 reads CATGQEASNYGDTF. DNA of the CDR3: TGTGCCACGGGACAGGAGGCGTCTAACTATGGCGACACCTTC.

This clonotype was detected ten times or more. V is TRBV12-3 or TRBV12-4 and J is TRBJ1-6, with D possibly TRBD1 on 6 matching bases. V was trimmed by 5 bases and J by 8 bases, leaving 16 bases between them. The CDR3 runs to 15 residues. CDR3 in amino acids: CASSQTGRRDSPLHF. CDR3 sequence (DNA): TGTGCCAGCAGTCAGACAGGCCGCCGAGATTCACCCCTCCACTTT.

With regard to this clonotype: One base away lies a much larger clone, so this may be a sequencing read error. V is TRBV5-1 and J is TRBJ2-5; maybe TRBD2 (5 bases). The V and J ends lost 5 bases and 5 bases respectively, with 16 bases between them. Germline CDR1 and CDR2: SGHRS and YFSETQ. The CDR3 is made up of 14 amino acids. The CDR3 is CASRPRLSGETQYF. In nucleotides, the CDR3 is TGCGCCAGCAGGCCCAGGTTATCGGGGGAGACCCAGTACTTC.

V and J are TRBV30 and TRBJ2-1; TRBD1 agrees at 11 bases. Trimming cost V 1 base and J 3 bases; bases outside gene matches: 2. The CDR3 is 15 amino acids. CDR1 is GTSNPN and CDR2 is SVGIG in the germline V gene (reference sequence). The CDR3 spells CAWSAGTGGYNEQFF. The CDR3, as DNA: TGTGCCTGGAGTGCTGGGACAGGGGGCTACAATGAGCAGTTCTTC.

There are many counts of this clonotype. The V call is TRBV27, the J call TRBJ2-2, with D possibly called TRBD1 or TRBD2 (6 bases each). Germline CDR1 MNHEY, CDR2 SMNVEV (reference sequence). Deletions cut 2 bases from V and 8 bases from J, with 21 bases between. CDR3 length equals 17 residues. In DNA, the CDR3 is TGTGCCAGCAGTTTAGAACGGGGGACATTCGTAGCGGGGGAGCTGTTTTTT. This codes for CASSLERGTFVAGELFF.

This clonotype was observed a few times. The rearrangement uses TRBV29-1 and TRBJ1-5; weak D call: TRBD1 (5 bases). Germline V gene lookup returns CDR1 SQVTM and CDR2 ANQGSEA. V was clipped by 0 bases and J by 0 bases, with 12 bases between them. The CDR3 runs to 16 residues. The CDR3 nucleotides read TGCAGCGTTGAAGATGGGGCAAGAAATAGCAATCAGCCCCAGCATTTT. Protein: CSVEDGARNSNQPQHF.

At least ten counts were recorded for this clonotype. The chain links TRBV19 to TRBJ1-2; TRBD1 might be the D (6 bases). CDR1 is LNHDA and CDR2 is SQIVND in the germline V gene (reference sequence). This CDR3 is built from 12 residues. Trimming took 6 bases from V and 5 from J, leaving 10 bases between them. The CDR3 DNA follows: TGTGCCAGTAGCGGACAGACTTATGGCTACACCTTC. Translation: CASSGQTYGYTF.

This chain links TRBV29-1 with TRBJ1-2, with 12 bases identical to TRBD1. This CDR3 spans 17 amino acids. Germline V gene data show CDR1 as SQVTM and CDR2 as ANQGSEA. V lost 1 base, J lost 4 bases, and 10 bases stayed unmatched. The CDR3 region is CSVEVAPGQGAGYGYTF. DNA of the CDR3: TGCAGCGTTGAAGTGGCCCCGGGACAGGGGGCTGGCTATGGCTACACCTTC.

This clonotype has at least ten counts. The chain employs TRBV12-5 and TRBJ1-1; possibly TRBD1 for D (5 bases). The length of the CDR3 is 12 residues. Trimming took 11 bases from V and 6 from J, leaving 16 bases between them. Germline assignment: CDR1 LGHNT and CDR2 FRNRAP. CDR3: CAQGVNGAEAFF. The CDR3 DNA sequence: TGTGCTCAGGGCGTCAACGGGGCTGAAGCTTTCTTT.

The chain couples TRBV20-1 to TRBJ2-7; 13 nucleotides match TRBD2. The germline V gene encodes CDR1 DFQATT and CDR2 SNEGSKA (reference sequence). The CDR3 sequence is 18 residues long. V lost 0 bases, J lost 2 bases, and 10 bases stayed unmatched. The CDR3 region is CSAREWRGLAGITYEQYF. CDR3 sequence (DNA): TGCAGTGCTAGAGAATGGAGGGGACTAGCGGGGATCACCTACGAGCAGTACTTC.

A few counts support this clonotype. The DNA for the CDR3 is TGTGCCTCCACCACCGCCGGGGGAACTGAAGCTTTCTTT. It is translated as CASTTAGGTEAFF. The rearrangement uses TRBV30 and TRBJ1-1, with D possibly matching TRBD1 (5 bases). The CDR3 has 13 amino acids. Germline V CDR1 and CDR2: GTSNPN, SVGIG (reference sequence). The V gene lost 7 bases and the J gene lost 5 bases, with 17 bases spanning the gap.